This TCR beta chain was captured in a study of blood T cell repertoires in COVID-19. Study in general: Acute and convalescent COVID-19 specimens originated in the United States, Italy and Spain. PBMCs, B-cell-depleted T cells, or T cells provided the cDNA or gDNA that made up the material.

This clone occurred once. The germline V gene encodes CDR1 SGHDN and CDR2 FVKESK. This CDR3 is 18 amino acids long. V was clipped by 1 base and J by 0 bases; unmatched bases: 10. In the authors' workflow: How many nucleated cells were present was estimated from reference gene primer amplification. Sequencing used immunoSEQ multiplex PCR; TCRdb keeps in-frame clones, though not all of them. Clonal size and the V and J genes are those of that table, whereas D and trimming came from the DNA. The sample carries about 11,000 clones, roughly 91% recorded once. This chain connects TRBV14 to TRBJ1-2, with 8 bases fitting TRBD1. Specimen: peripheral blood. The sequence derives from a woman aged 55-70 years with active COVID-19. DNA for the CDR3: TGTGCCAGCAGCCAAGGCAGGGGGCTCGTTAATTCTAACTATGGCTACACCTTC. Amino acids: CASSQGRGLVNSNYGYTF.